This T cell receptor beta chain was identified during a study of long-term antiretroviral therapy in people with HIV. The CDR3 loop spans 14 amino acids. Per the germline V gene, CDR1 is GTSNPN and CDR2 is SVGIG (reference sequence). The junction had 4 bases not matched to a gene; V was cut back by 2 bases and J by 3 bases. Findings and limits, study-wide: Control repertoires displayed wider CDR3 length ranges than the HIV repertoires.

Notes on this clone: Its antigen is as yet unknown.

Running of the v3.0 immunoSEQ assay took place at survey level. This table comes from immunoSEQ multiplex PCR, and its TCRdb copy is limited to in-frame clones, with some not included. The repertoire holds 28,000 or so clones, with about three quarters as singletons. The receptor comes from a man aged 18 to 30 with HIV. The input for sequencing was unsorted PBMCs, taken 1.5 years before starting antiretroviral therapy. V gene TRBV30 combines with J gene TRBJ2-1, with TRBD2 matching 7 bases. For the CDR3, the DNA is TGTGCCTGGAGTTCTGGGACTATCTACAATGAGCAGTTCTTC. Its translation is CAWSSGTIYNEQFF.